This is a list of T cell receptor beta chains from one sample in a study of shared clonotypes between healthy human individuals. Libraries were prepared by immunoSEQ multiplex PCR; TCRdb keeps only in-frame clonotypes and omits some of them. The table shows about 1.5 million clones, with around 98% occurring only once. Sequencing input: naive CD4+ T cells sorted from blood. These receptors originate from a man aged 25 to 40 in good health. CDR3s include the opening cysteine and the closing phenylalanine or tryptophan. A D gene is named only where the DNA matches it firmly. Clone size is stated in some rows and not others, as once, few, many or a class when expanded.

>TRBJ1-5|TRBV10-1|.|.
TGCGCCAGCAGTGAGGATTCGACTCAGCCCCAGCATTTT
CASSEDSTQPQHF
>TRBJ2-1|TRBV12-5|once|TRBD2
TGTGCTAGTGGCCCCGGGACTAGCGGGAGATATGAGCAGTTCTTC
CASGPGTSGRYEQFF
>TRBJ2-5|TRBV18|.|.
TGTGCCAGCTCACCCCCGAGGGGGGTTTCCCAAGAGACCCAGTACTTC
CASSPPRGVSQETQYF
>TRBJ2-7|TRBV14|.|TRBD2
TGTGCCAGCAGCCACGAAAAGGGGACTAGAGAGCAGTACTTC
CASSHEKGTREQYF
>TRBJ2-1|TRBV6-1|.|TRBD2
TGTGCCAGCAGTTATCCCGGGACTAGGGATGAGCAGTTCTTC
CASSYPGTRDEQFF
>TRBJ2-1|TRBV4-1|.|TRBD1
TGCGCCAGCAGCCAAGGACCGGACAGGGCAGATGAGCAGTTCTTC
CASSQGPDRADEQFF
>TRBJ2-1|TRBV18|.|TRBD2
TGTGCCAGCTCAAGGAATAGGGGACTAGCGGGGGTCAATGAGCAGTTCTTC
CASSRNRGLAGVNEQFF
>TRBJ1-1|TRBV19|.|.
TGTGCCAGTAGTATAAGGGAGAACACTGAAGCTTTCTTT
CASSIRENTEAFF
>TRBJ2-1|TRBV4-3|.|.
TGCGCCAGCAGCCTTGCGGGATTCCCTGAGCAGTTCTTC
CASSLAGFPEQFF
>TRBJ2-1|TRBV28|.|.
TGTGCCAGCAGTTTGGCAGGGAACAGGATCAATGAGCAGTTCTTC
CASSLAGNRINEQFF
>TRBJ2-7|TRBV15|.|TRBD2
TGTGCCACCAGCAGAGAAGAGGGTAGCGGGACCTACGAGCAGTACTTC
CATSREEGSGTYEQYF
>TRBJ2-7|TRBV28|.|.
TGTGCCAGCACCGAGGGAGTTACTCGCGAGCAGTACTTC
CASTEGVTREQYF
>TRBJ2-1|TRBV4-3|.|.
TGCGCCAGCAGCCAAGACCACCCGGGGGCCTACAATGAGCAGTTCTTC
CASSQDHPGAYNEQFF
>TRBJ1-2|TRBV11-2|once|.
TGTGCCAGCAGCCGACTGTTACAGGGAAACTATGGCTACACCTTC
CASSRLLQGNYGYTF
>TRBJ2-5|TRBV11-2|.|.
TGTGCCAGCAGCTTGGGTGGTAAGGGGGTCGAAGAGACCCAGTACTTC
CASSLGGKGVEETQYF
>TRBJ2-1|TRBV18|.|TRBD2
TGTGCCAGCTCAGGACTAGATAGCTCCTACAATGAGCAGTTCTTC
CASSGLDSSYNEQFF
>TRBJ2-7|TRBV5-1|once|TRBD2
TGCGCCAGCAGCTTGCTGGTAGCGGGGACTTACGAGCAGTACTTC
CASSLLVAGTYEQYF
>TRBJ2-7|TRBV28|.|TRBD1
TGTGCCACCCGACAGGGACCCTACGAGCAGTACTTC
CATRQGPYEQYF
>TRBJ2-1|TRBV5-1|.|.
TGCGCCAGCAGCCACGGGGCAAGGAATGAGCAGTTCTTC
CASSHGARNEQFF
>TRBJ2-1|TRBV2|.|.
TGTGCCAGCAGTGAGGACAATGAGCAGTTCTTC
CASSEDNEQFF
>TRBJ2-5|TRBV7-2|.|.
TGTGCCAGCAGCCCCGCGGTCCAAGAGACCCAGTACTTC
CASSPAVQETQYF
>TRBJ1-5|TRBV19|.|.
TGTGCCAGTAGTATAGCGCTAGATAGCAATCAGCCCCAGCATTTT
CASSIALDSNQPQHF
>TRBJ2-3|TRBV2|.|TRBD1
TGTGCCAGCAGTGAGAACAGGGGGAGCACAGATACGCAGTATTTT
CASSENRGSTDTQYF
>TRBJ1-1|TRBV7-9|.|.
TGTGCCAGCAGCTTATTCTCTGTGGGGGCGGACACTGAAGCTTTCTTT
CASSLFSVGADTEAFF
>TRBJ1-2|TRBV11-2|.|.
TGTGCCAGCAGCTTTGCCTATGGCTACACCTTC
CASSFAYGYTF
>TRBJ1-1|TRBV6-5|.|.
TGTGCCAGCAAGATCTTGGCCTGGGGGAACACTGAAGCTTTCTTT
CASKILAWGNTEAFF